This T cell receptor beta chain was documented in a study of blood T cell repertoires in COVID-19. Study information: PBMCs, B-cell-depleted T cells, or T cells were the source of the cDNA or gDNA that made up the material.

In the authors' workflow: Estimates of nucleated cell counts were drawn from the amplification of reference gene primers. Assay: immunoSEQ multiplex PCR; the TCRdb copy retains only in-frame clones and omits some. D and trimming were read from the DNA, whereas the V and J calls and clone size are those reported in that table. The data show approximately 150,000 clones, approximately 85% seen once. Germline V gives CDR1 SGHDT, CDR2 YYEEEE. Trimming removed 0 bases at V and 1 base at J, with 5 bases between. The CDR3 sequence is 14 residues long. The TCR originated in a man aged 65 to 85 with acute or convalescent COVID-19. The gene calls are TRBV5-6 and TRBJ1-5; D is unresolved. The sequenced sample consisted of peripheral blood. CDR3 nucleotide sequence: TGTGCCAGCAGCTTGGGGCGGAGCAATCAGCCCCAGCATTTT. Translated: CASSLGRSNQPQHF. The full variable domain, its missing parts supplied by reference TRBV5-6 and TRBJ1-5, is DAGVTQSPTHLIKTRGQQVTLRCSPKSGHDTVSWYQQALGQGPQFIFQYYEEEERQRGNFPDRFSGHQFPNYSSELNVNALLLGDSALYLCASSLGRSNQPQHFGDGTRLSIL.